These 17 T cell receptor beta chains share one sample of origin, sequenced in a study of T cells in Graves' hyperthyroidism and ophthalmopathy. TCR beta CDR3 regions were amplified from RNA. When the TCR CDR3 underwent first-round RT-PCR, the HTBI primer set was used. TCRdb itself ran the multiplex PCR reads through MiXCR, one entry per CDR3 protein. The table includes 490,000 or so distinct CDR3 sequences, approximately 23% detected once. The sample was blood. The receptors stem from a woman between 65 and 79 years old with Graves' ophthalmopathy.

CDR3 DNA sequence: TGTGCCAGCAGCTTAACACTTAATAATTCACCCCTCCACTTT. Protein: CASSLTLNNSPLHF. This sequence joins TRBV7-9 and TRBJ1-6, with D unresolved. V was pared by 2 bases and J by 5 bases, with 7 bases between. Germline loops: CDR1 SEHNR, CDR2 FQNEAQ (reference sequence). This CDR3 spans 14 amino acids.

The chain carries TRBV6-2 or TRBV6-3 and TRBJ1-5; possible D gene TRBD1, 5 bases. V was cut by 5 bases and J by 4 bases, with 12 bases left in between. The CDR3 is made up of 14 amino acids. Germline lookup yields CDR1 MNHEY and CDR2 SVGEGT. The CDR3 coding sequence is TGTGCCAGCAGTAAGGGGCAGTTTAATCAGCCCCAGCATTTT. It codes for CASSKGQFNQPQHF.

Many counts were recorded for this clonotype. The rearrangement joins TRBV11-2 to TRBJ2-7, with TRBD1 matching 8 bases. The V and J ends lost 5 bases and 5 bases, in that order; junction bases with no gene match: 5. The CDR3 has 13 amino acids. Germline V gene sequence: CDR1 SGHAT, CDR2 FQNNGV. This CDR3 is CASSTGTGNEQYF. The CDR3 DNA follows: TGTGCCAGCAGCACCGGGACAGGTAACGAGCAGTACTTC.

The genes are TRBV20-1 and TRBJ2-1; maybe TRBD2 (5 bases). Trimming took 1 base from V and 0 from J, leaving 13 bases between them. The CDR3 length is 16 residues. Germline V gives CDR1 DFQATT, CDR2 SNEGSKA (reference sequence). The CDR3 reads CSARGITGNSYNEQFF. As DNA, the CDR3 is TGCAGTGCTAGAGGTATCACGGGGAACTCCTACAATGAGCAGTTCTTC.

This clonotype has ten or more counts. The V gene is TRBV3-1, the J gene TRBJ1-2, with 9 positions matching TRBD1. This CDR3 is built from 14 residues. V gave up 3 bases and J gave up 4 bases; unmatched junction bases: 3. Germline loops: CDR1 LGHDT, CDR2 YNNKEL (reference sequence). In DNA form, the CDR3 reads TGTGCCAGCAGCCAGGGACAGGGAGGCTATGGCTACACCTTC. This translates into CASSQGQGGYGYTF.

V is TRBV7-6 and J is TRBJ1-1; D ambiguous. The CDR3 is 16 residues long. V was trimmed by 2 bases and J by 6 bases, leaving 19 bases between them. In germline, CDR1 is SGHVS, CDR2 FNYEAQ. In DNA form, the CDR3 reads TGTGCCAGCAGCTTAACCTTCTCCAGTCCGCATGCTGAAGCTTTCTTT. It codes for CASSLTFSSPHAEAFF.

The genes are TRBV18 and TRBJ2-1; TRBD2 agrees at 8 bases. Germline values: CDR1 KGHSH, CDR2 LQKENI. This CDR3 comprises 14 residues. Germline trimming cut 3 bases from V and 4 bases from J; bases unmatched to any gene: 2. For the CDR3, the DNA is TGTGCCAGCTCACCCCTAGCGGGTTACAATGAGCAGTTCTTC. This encodes CASSPLAGYNEQFF.

This clonotype was detected a few times. The CDR3 bases are TGTGCCAGCAGTTTAGCGGGTAGTACTAATGAAAAACTGTTTTTT. It codes for CASSLAGSTNEKLFF. The chain joins TRBV12-3 or TRBV12-4 to TRBJ1-4; D gene uncertain. V lost 0 bases to trimming and J lost 2 bases, with 7 bases between them. This CDR3 spans 15 amino acids.

This clonotype was found a few times. The chain uses TRBV7-8 and TRBJ1-5; D is possibly TRBD1 (6 bases). V shed 0 bases and J shed 4 bases, with 10 bases lying between them. The CDR3 runs to 15 residues. Germline CDR1 and CDR2: SGHVS and FQNEAQ. The CDR3 DNA reads TGTGCCAGCAGCTTAGCAGGGGGGATTAATCAGCCCCAGCATTTT. Protein product: CASSLAGGINQPQHF.

The sample holds a few counts of this clonotype. CDR3 protein: CASSYSPTGADYGYTF. The CDR3, as DNA: TGTGCCAGCAGTTACTCGCCGACAGGAGCTGACTATGGCTACACCTTC. The chain is built from TRBV6-5 and TRBJ1-2; D may be TRBD1 (6 bases). The V end was cut by 0 bases, the J end by 3 bases, with 14 bases between. CDR3 size: 16 residues. Germline V gene lookup returns CDR1 MNHEY and CDR2 SVGAGI.

The V call is TRBV7-2, the J call TRBJ1-2; 7 bases map to TRBD1. V gave up 5 bases and J gave up 8 bases; unmatched junction bases: 8. Looked up from germline, CDR1 is SGHTA and CDR2 is FQGNSA. This CDR3 has 13 residues. CDR3 in amino acids: CASSPQRGQGYTF. Here the CDR3 DNA reads TGTGCCAGCAGCCCCCAGAGGGGGCAAGGCTACACCTTC.

This chain uses TRBV20-1 with TRBJ2-1, with a possible D match to TRBD2 (7 bases). Trimming stripped 5 bases from V and 5 bases from J, with 22 bases between. Germline V gene lookup returns CDR1 DFQATT and CDR2 SNEGSKA (reference sequence). CDR3 length: 16 residues. CDR3: CSAEAVGGGSDNEQFF. The CDR3 coding sequence is TGCAGTGCTGAGGCCGTGGGGGGGGGCTCGGACAATGAGCAGTTCTTC.

The V and J genes are TRBV15 and TRBJ2-3; D is unresolved. Germline loops: CDR1 LNHNV, CDR2 YYDKDF (reference sequence). The CDR3 is 19 residues long. V lost 0 bases and J lost 0, with 19 bases in between. The CDR3 reads CATSRDPWLVGSSTDTQYF. The CDR3 DNA reads as TGTGCCACCAGCAGAGATCCTTGGCTAGTCGGATCGAGCACAGATACGCAGTATTTT.

This clonotype came up many times. The chain employs TRBV2 and TRBJ2-1; TRBD1 aligns across 7 bases. This CDR3 region has 14 residues. The J segment lost 5 bases and the V segment lost 7 bases, leaving 8 bases of the junction unmatched. Germline CDR1 is SNHLY and CDR2 is FYNNEI. In DNA, the CDR3 is TGTGCCAGCAAAGGGGACAGAAATAACAATGAGCAGTTCTTC. Residues: CASKGDRNNNEQFF.

This clonotype was found a few times. The chain joins TRBV2 to TRBJ1-1, with D hard to call. The V end lost 10 bases, the J end lost 1 base, and 13 bases lay between the germline ends. Germline V gives CDR1 SNHLY, CDR2 FYNNEI. The CDR3 runs 13 residues. The CDR3 nucleotides are TGTGCCACCATATTACACGAGAACACTGAAGCTTTCTTT. Encoded protein: CATILHENTEAFF. The full variable domain, with the rest looked up from reference TRBV2 and TRBJ1-1, is EPEVTQTPSHQVTQMGQEVILRCVPISNHLYFYWYRQILGQKVEFLVSFYNNEISEKSEIFDDQFSVERPDGSNFTLKIRSTKLEDSAMYFCATILHENTEAFFGQGTRLTVV.

Here the CDR3 reads CSALRVPDTQYF. The DNA for the CDR3 is TGCAGTGCTCTACGAGTGCCAGATACGCAGTATTTT. The J gene is TRBJ2-3, the V gene TRBV20-1; D not resolved. The germline gives CDR1 DFQATT, CDR2 SNEGSKA (reference sequence). The CDR3 extends over 12 amino acids. V lost 5 bases and J 4 bases, leaving 10 bases between the germline ends.

This clonotype was seen repeatedly, ten times or more. The chain employs TRBV29-1 and TRBJ2-7; D gene uncertain. Trimming took off 1 base at V and 2 bases at J, with 6 bases between the two ends. The CDR3 covers 12 residues. Germline V CDR1 and CDR2: SQVTM, ANQGSEA. CDR3 residues: CSVEVQTYEQYF. In DNA, the CDR3 is TGCAGCGTTGAAGTCCAAACCTACGAGCAGTACTTC.